Below, 7 T cell receptor beta chains from the same sample are listed, as sequenced in a study of graft-versus-host responses after intestinal transplantation. TCRdb's copy holds only in-frame clones and misses some; the assay was immunoSEQ multiplex PCR. The table has under 150,000 clones, over 75% seen once; the top ten hold about 0.18%. The antigens for these receptors are not known. The specimen was unstimulated CD4+ T cells sorted from spleen or lymph node cells, collected before intestinal transplant. Every receptor here comes from a human donor who received an intestinal transplant.

This sequence joins TRBV28 and TRBJ1-2, with D possibly matching TRBD1 (6 bases). CDR3 size: 18 residues. Germline lookup yields CDR1 MDHEN and CDR2 SYDVKM. Between the trimmed V and J ends, which lost 2 bases and 9 bases, there was a span of 28 bases. The CDR3 sequence: CASSLSRQGVSQGFRYTF. The CDR3 DNA is TGTGCCAGCAGTTTAAGTCGGCAGGGTGTGAGCCAGGGGTTTCGCTACACCTTC.

The V gene is TRBV9, the J gene TRBJ2-1, with 7 bases matching TRBD1. The ends lost 3 bases at V and 4 bases at J; junction bases unmatched: 10. The CDR3 is made up of 16 amino acids. Looked up from germline, CDR1 is SGDLS and CDR2 is YYNGEE. The CDR3 region has the DNA TGTGCCAGCAGCGCTATGGGACAGCCTTGGTACAATGAGCAGTTCTTC. This sequence encodes CASSAMGQPWYNEQFF.

V gene TRBV10-2 combines with J gene TRBJ1-3, with D possibly matching TRBD1 (6 bases). The germline V and J ends were trimmed by 6 bases and 0 bases, with 9 bases remaining between them. The CDR3 runs to 14 residues. CDR1 WSHSY and CDR2 SAAADI come from the germline V gene. CDR3 amino acids: CASREQGSGNTIYF. The DNA for the CDR3 is TGCGCCAGCAGGGAACAGGGCTCTGGAAACACCATATATTTT.

The count of this clone is one. The V gene is TRBV9, the J gene TRBJ2-1; D not certain. Looked up from germline, CDR1 is SGDLS and CDR2 is YYNGEE. CDR3 length equals 15 residues. Trimming stripped 4 bases from V and 0 bases from J, with 11 bases between. In DNA, the CDR3 is TGTGCCAGCAGCCCCGCCCCCGGCTCCTACAATGAGCAGTTCTTC. Translation: CASSPAPGSYNEQFF.

Written as DNA, the CDR3 is TGTGCCAGCAGCTTAGACAGTTATACCTACGAGCAGTACTTC. Its protein is CASSLDSYTYEQYF. The rearrangement joins TRBV11-2 to TRBJ2-7; D not certain. Germline V gene lookup returns CDR1 SGHAT and CDR2 FQNNGV. V was shortened by 0 bases and J by 2 bases, with 8 bases between the two germline ends. The CDR3 length is 14 residues.

This chain links TRBV18 with TRBJ1-2; D not certain. Trimming removed 3 bases at V and 2 bases at J, with 7 bases between. Looked up from germline, CDR1 is KGHSH and CDR2 is LQKENI. This CDR3 is 13 amino acids long. The CDR3 region has the DNA TGTGCCAGCTCACCCGCAGTGAACTATGGCTACACCTTC. This translates into CASSPAVNYGYTF.

Here the CDR3 reads CAIKRGEEVGETQYF. The CDR3, as DNA: TGTGCCATCAAAAGGGGTGAAGAGGTAGGAGAGACCCAGTACTTC. The J gene is TRBJ2-5, the V gene TRBV10-3, with D perhaps matching TRBD1 (5 bases). Germline V gene lookup returns CDR1 ENHRY and CDR2 SYGVKD. Trimming took off 7 bases at V and 4 bases at J, with 19 bases between the two ends. CDR3 length: 15 amino acids.